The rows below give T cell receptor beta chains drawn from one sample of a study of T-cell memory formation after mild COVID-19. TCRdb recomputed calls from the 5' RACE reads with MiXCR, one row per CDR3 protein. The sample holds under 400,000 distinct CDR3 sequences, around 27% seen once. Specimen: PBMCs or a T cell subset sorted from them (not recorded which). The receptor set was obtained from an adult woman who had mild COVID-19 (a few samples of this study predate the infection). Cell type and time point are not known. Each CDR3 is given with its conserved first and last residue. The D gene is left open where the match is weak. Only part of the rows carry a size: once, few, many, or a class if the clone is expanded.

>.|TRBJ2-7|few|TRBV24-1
TGTGCCACCAGTGAAGGCACCCGCTACGAGCAGTACTTC
CATSEGTRYEQYF
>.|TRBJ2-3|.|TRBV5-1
TGCGCCAGCAGCTTGGCCGGGACCTCTAGCACAGATACGCAGTATTTT
CASSLAGTSSTDTQYF
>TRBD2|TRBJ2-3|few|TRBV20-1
TGCAGTGCTTATAGCGGGGGGGCCACAGATACGCAGTATTTT
CSAYSGGATDTQYF
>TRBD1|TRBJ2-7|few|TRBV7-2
TGTGCCAGCACGCCCCGAGAGGGGGCGGCCGAGCAGTACTTC
CASTPREGAAEQYF
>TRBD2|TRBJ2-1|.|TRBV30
TGTGCCTGGAGTGCCGAGGCGGGGGTCGAGCAGTTCTTC
CAWSAEAGVEQFF
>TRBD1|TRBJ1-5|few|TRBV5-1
TGCGCCAGCAGCTTAGGGACAGGCCTTTATAGCAATCAGCCCCAGCATTTT
CASSLGTGLYSNQPQHF
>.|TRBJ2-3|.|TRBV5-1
TGCGCCAGCAGCGCTACGTTGGGGGCAGATACGCAGTATTTT
CASSATLGADTQYF
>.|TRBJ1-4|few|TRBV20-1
TGCAGTGCTACGTGGGGCCAGGACTATAATGAAAAACTGTTTTTT
CSATWGQDYNEKLFF
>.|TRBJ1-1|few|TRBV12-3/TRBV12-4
TGTGCCAGCAGCCCAGGGGATTCGAACACTGAAGCTTTCTTT
CASSPGDSNTEAFF
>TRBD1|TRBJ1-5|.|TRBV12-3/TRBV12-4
TGTGCCAGCAGGTACGGGACAGTAGGACAGCCCCAGCATTTT
CASRYGTVGQPQHF
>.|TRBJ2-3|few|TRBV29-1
TGCAGCGTTGGGACTGAGAGGGCAGATACGCAGTATTTT
CSVGTERADTQYF
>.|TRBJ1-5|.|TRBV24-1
TGTGCCACCAGTGATTACAGAGATAGCAATCAGCCCCAGCATTTT
CATSDYRDSNQPQHF
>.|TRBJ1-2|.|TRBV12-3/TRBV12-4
TGTGCCAGCATTGCACGGGGGAGAAAGGACTACACCTTC
CASIARGRKDYTF
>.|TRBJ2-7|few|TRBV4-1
TGCGCCAGCAGCCAAGATCCCGGACAACAGGACGAGCAGTACTTC
CASSQDPGQQDEQYF
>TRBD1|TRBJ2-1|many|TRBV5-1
TGCGCCAGCAGCCCGGGACAGAGCTCCTACAATGAGCAGTTCTTC
CASSPGQSSYNEQFF
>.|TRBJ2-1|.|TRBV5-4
TGTGCCAGCAGCTTGGACTTGGCTAGCTCCTACAATGAGCAGTTCTTC
CASSLDLASSYNEQFF
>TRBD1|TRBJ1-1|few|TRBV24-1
TGTGCCACCAGTGAGGGGGGACAGGGGCCCTCCGGGGCTGAAGCTTTCTTT
CATSEGGQGPSGAEAFF
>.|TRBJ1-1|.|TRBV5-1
TGCGCCAGCAGCTTGGGTGACAAGGGGAATTTAGAGATCTTT
CASSLGDKGNLEIF
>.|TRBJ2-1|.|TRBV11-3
TGTGCCAGTCTCGGGCCTCGCAATGAGCAGTTCTTC
CASLGPRNEQFF
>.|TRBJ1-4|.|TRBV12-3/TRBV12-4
TGTGCCAGCAGCCAATTCGCAACTAATGAAAAACTGTTTTTT
CASSQFATNEKLFF
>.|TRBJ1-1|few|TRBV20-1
TGCAGTGCTAGAGATAGGCACAGGGAAGCTTTCTTT
CSARDRHREAFF